This TCR beta chain was retrieved from a study of Ad26.COV2.S vaccination and SARS-CoV-2 variants. Study results and limitations: Vaccinees showed greater spike-specific TCR breadth than placebo recipients.

Profiling relied on immunoSEQ multiplex PCR, and the TCRdb table lists in-frame clones only, not all of them. Of approximately 450,000 clones in the sample, approximately 92% are singletons; the top ten hold 12%. Turning to this clone: Its antigen is unknown.

Specified treatment: roughly 20 received Ad26.COV2.S at low or high dose, single or two shots; 5 received placebo; per-sample allocation not given. Samples were taken on day 63 after the first vaccine or placebo injection. The CDR3 runs to 15 residues. The V gene lost 2 bases and the J gene lost 2 bases, with 10 bases spanning the gap. The V gene's germline CDR1 is SEHNR and CDR2 FQNEAQ (reference sequence). The source material was peripheral blood, sampled in a trial of Ad26.COV2.S vaccine versus placebo. The receptor was derived from a person between 18 and 60 years old who received the Ad26.COV2.S COVID-19 vaccine or a placebo. The rearrangement uses TRBV7-9 and TRBJ2-1; D may be TRBD1 or TRBD2 (5 bases each). DNA of the CDR3: TGTGCCAGCAGCTTACGGGGACCCACCTACAATGAGCAGTTCTTC. Amino acids: CASSLRGPTYNEQFF.